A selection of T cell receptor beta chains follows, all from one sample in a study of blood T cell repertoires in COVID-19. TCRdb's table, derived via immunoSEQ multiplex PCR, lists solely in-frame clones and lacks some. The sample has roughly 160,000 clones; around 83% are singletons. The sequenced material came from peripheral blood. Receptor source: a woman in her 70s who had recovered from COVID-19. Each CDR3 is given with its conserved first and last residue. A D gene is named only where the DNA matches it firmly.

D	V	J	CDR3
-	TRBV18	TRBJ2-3	CASSPPSVGTDTQYF
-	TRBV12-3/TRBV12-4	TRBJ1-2	CASSLGNGDGYTF
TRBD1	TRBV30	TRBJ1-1	CAWSLGTGGEAFF
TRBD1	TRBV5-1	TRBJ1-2	CASSLADRGHYGYTF
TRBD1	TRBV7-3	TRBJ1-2	CASSLGTGRDGYTF
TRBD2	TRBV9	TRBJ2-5	CASAELSGRSETQYF
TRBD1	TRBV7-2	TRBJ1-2	CASSLARDRGRANYGYTF
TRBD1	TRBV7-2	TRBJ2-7	CASRRRDRGVYEQYF
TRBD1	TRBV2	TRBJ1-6	CASSPRGLRSPLHF
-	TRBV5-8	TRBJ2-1	CASSLQGIDEFF
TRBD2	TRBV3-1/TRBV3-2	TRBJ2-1	CASSQSPPLAGAYNEQFF
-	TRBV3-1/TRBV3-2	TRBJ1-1	CASSHPAGATSREF
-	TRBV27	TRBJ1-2	CASSFGVAYGYTF
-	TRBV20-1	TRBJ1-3	CSASGGVSGSTIYF
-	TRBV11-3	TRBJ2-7	CASSLGADYEQYF
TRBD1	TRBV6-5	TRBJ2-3	CASAGQGTDTQYF
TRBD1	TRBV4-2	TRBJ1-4	CASSHDRGGEKLFF
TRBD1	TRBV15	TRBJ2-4	CATSRVAGTGLAKNIQYF
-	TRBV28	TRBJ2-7	CASSLQIPYEQYF
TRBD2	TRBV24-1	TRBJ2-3	CATSDPGLAGTDTQYF
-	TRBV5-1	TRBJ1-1	CASSLVGAMNTEAFF
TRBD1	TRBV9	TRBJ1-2	CASSADIGTVRGYTF
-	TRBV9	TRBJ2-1	CASSVGDGVAVPVGDHNEQFF
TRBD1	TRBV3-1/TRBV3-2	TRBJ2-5	CASTNRGPGETQYF
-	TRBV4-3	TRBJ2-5	CASSHAGGKETQYF
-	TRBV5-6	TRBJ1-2	CASSAGPADYGYTF
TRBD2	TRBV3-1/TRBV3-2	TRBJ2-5	CASSQGRAGVETQYF
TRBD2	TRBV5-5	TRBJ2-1	CASTPPLAGVEQFF
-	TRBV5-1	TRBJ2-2	CASSSRTTGELFF
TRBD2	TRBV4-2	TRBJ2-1	CASSRSRAGDNEQFF
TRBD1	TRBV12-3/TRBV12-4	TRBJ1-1	CASGTVFTEAFF
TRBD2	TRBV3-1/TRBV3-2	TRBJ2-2	CASSLPWTSGEEVGELFF
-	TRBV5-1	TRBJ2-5	CPSSLGGGSETQYF
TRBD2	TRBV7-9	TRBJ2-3	CASSLGSGGALIPTDTQYF
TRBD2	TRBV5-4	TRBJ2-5	CASSPSGLETQYF
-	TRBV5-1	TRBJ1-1	CASRENTEAFF
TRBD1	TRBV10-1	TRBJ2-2	CASGRDRGTGELFF
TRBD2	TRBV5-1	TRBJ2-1	CASRAGGSGVRVQFF
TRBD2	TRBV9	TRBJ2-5	CASSVGLAEETQYF